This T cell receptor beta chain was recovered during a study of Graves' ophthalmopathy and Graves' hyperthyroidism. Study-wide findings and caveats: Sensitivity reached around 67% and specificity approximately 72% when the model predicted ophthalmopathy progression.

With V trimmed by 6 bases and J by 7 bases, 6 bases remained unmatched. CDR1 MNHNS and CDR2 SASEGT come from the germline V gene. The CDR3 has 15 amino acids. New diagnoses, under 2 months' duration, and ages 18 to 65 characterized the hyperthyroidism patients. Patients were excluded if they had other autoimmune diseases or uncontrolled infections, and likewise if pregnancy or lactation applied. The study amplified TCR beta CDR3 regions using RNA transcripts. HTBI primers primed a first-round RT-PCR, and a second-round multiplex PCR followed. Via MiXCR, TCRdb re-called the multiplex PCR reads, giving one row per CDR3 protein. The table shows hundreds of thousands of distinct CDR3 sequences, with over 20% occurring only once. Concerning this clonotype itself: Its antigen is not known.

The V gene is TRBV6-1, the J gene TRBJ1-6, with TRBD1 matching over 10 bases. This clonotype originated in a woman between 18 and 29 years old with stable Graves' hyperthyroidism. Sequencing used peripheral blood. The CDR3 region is CASRQPGQGNSPLHF. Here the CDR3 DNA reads TGTGCCAGCAGACAACCGGGACAGGGGAATTCACCCCTCCACTTT.